These 10 T cell receptor beta chains were all obtained from the same sample, sequenced in a study of early T cells in non-severe SARS-CoV-2 infection. TCRdb re-analysed the 5' RACE reads in MiXCR, keeping a single row per CDR3 protein. The sample holds just over 60,000 distinct CDR3 sequences; 8.5% to 9.5% are singletons and the top ten take around 1.3%. The sequenced material came from whole blood. The receptors stem from an adult who was a healthcare worker with PCR-confirmed SARS-CoV-2 infection or an uninfected control (not recorded which).

The sample holds many counts of this clonotype. The rearrangement joins TRBV7-9 to TRBJ1-1; 7 bases agree with TRBD1. V was clipped by 5 bases and J by 4 bases; unmatched bases: 7. The CDR3 runs to 14 residues. The germline V gene encodes CDR1 SEHNR and CDR2 FQNEAQ (reference sequence). As DNA, the CDR3 is TGTGCCAGCAGCCCCCGCAGGGGGGGCACTGAAGCTTTCTTT. Residues: CASSPRRGGTEAFF.

The CDR3 spells CASSLRVNNEQFF. The CDR3 DNA follows: TGTGCCAGCAGCTTAAGGGTAAACAATGAGCAGTTCTTC. The chain couples TRBV7-2 to TRBJ2-1; D ambiguous. In germline, CDR1 is SGHTA, CDR2 FQGNSA. This CDR3 contains 13 residues. V lost 2 bases and J 5 bases, leaving 7 bases between the germline ends.

This clonotype was observed at least ten times. V is TRBV20-1 and J is TRBJ2-3; 14 positions agree with TRBD2. V was clipped by 6 bases and J by 3 bases; unmatched bases: 11. Germline V lookup: CDR1 DFQATT, CDR2 SNEGSKA (reference sequence). This CDR3 comprises 17 residues. The CDR3 spells CSATNRLAGGTTDTQYF. CDR3 sequence (DNA): TGCAGTGCCACCAACCGACTAGCGGGGGGGACAACAGATACGCAGTATTTT.

The chain joins TRBV24-1 to TRBJ2-3; D is undetermined. Germline loops: CDR1 KGHDR, CDR2 SFDVKD. The CDR3 is 16 residues long. Trimming took off 3 bases at V and 1 base at J, with 13 bases between the two ends. CDR3 sequence (DNA): TGTGCCACCAGTGATGTCTACGCAACGGGCACAGATACGCAGTATTTT. Translation: CATSDVYATGTDTQYF.

This clonotype was seen only a few times. The J gene is TRBJ1-6, the V gene TRBV2; no reliable D call. Per the germline V gene, CDR1 is SNHLY and CDR2 is FYNNEI. Trimming stripped 2 bases from V and 7 bases from J, with 9 bases between. This CDR3 is 14 amino acids long. This CDR3 is CASSEKGWNSPLHF. As DNA, the CDR3 is TGTGCCAGCAGTGAAAAGGGTTGGAATTCACCCCTCCACTTT.

This clonotype appeared many times. One end of the junction does not line up with germline, which may come from a read error. The chain links TRBV10-2 to TRBJ1-1; 8 bases are a match to TRBD1. CDR1 and CDR2 from the germline V gene are WSHSY and SAAADI. CDR3 length: 11 residues. CDR3 sequence: CASQERGQGHF. DNA for the CDR3: TGCGCCAGCCAAGAGCGAGGACAGGGCCATTTT.

There are many counts of this clonotype. V is TRBV12-3 or TRBV12-4 and J is TRBJ2-3; TRBD1 aligns across 9 bases. This CDR3 has 14 residues. The V segment lost 8 bases and the J segment 6 bases; nucleotides outside the gene matches: 9. CDR3 amino acids: CASEKGTGPDTQYF. CDR3 in DNA: TGTGCCAGCGAAAAAGGGACAGGGCCCGATACGCAGTATTTT.

This clonotype was counted at least ten times. The chain uses TRBV10-3 and TRBJ2-5; TRBD2 aligns across 7 bases. Germline values: CDR1 ENHRY, CDR2 SYGVKD. The CDR3 sequence is 14 residues long. After removal of 8 bases from V and 2 bases from J, the junction contained 8 bases not matched to a gene. CDR3 DNA sequence: TGTGCCATCGGGAGGGCCGAAGGTCAAGAGACCCAGTACTTC. Residues: CAIGRAEGQETQYF.

Ten or more counts support this clonotype. The chain combines TRBV18 with TRBJ2-1; 10 bases align to TRBD1. The CDR3 is made up of 15 amino acids. Germline lookup yields CDR1 KGHSH and CDR2 LQKENI. V lost 4 bases, J lost 3 bases, and 3 bases stayed unmatched. The CDR3 is CASSLGQGGYNEQFF. The CDR3 DNA reads as TGTGCCAGCTCACTAGGACAGGGGGGCTACAATGAGCAGTTCTTC.

The rearrangement uses TRBV29-1 and TRBJ1-1, with a possible D match to TRBD1 (6 bases). Germline assignment: CDR1 SQVTM and CDR2 ANQGSEA. V lost 4 bases and J lost 8, with 17 bases in between. The CDR3 covers 13 residues. Written as DNA, the CDR3 is TGCAGCGTTGCCCTACAGGGAACCAAGGAAGCTTTCTTT. It specifies CSVALQGTKEAFF.